These T cell receptor beta chains were read from a single sample in a study of cytomegalovirus exposure and HLA in healthy donors. The method was immunoSEQ multiplex PCR; TCRdb's version includes in-frame clones alone and lacks a portion of them. The sample has 170,000 or so clones, 75% to 85% seen once. Sequencing was performed on PBMCs. The receptors shown here come from a woman in her forties or fifties in good health and CMV-seropositive. Both conserved end residues are part of each CDR3. Fields, in order: clone size, D gene, J gene, V gene, CDR3 protein, CDR3 DNA. D genes are given only for firm matches. Size is stated for part of the rows, as once, few or many counts, or as a class when the clone is expanded.

>once|.|TRBJ2-1|TRBV7-8
CASQGAYNEQFF
TGTGCCAGCCAAGGGGCCTACAATGAGCAGTTCTTC
>.|.|TRBJ1-1|TRBV25-1
CASSKGGRNTEAFF
TGTGCCAGCAGTAAAGGGGGAAGGAACACTGAGGCTTTCTTT
>.|.|TRBJ2-7|TRBV27
CASRTGGQRAYEQYF
TGTGCCAGCAGGACGGGCGGACAGAGGGCCTACGAGCAGTACTTC
>.|.|TRBJ2-7|TRBV29-1
CSAGHGYEQYF
TGCAGCGCCGGTCATGGTTACGAGCAGTACTTC
>.|.|TRBJ2-7|TRBV7-3
CASSLTPTGFYEQYF
TGTGCCAGCAGCTTAACGCCGACAGGATTCTACGAGCAGTACTTC
>.|TRBD1|TRBJ1-1|TRBV6-1
CASSRQGAGTEAFF
TGTGCCAGCAGCCGACAGGGGGCTGGCACTGAAGCTTTCTTT
>.|TRBD1|TRBJ2-5|TRBV5-1
CASSETGGETQYF
TGCGCCAGCAGCGAAACAGGGGGGGAGACCCAGTACTTC
>.|TRBD1|TRBJ1-3|TRBV5-6
CASSYTTGVNSGNTIYF
TGTGCCAGCAGCTACACAACAGGGGTCAACTCTGGAAACACCATATATTTT
>few|.|TRBJ1-1|TRBV6-5
CASSYSPRVEAFF
TGTGCCAGCAGTTACTCCCCCAGGGTTGAAGCTTTCTTT
>.|TRBD2|TRBJ2-3|TRBV7-9
CASSLGGGVTDTQYF
TGTGCCAGCAGCTTAGGCGGGGGGGTCACAGATACGCAGTATTTT
>.|.|TRBJ2-5|TRBV14
CASSQDRVTQYF
TGTGCCAGCAGCCAAGATCGGGTGACCCAGTACTTC
>.|TRBD1|TRBJ1-5|TRBV4-1
CASSQGDRADQPQHF
TGCGCCAGCAGCCAAGGCGACAGGGCGGATCAGCCCCAGCATTTT
>.|.|TRBJ2-3|TRBV7-8
CASSSGGTDTQYF
TGTGCCAGCAGCTCGGGGGGCACAGATACGCAGTATTTT
>.|TRBD1|TRBJ1-4|TRBV9
CASSVAGTVGEKLFF
TGTGCCAGCAGCGTAGCCGGGACAGTGGGTGAAAAACTGTTTTTT
>few|.|TRBJ1-1|TRBV4-1
CASSQERENTEAFF
TGCGCCAGCAGCCAAGAGAGGGAGAACACTGAAGCTTTCTTT
>.|TRBD1|TRBJ2-1|TRBV4-1
CASSLPFGGQGGNEQFF
TGCGCCAGCAGCCTTCCCTTTGGGGGACAGGGAGGCAATGAGCAGTTCTTC
>.|.|TRBJ1-1|TRBV5-4
CASSQDPRDTEAFF
TGTGCCAGCAGCCAGGACCCGAGGGACACTGAAGCTTTCTTT
>.|.|TRBJ1-2|TRBV28
CASSRQGPYGYTF
TGTGCCAGCAGTCGTCAGGGGCCCTATGGCTACACCTTC
>few|.|TRBJ1-2|TRBV2
CASSEVPTINYGYTF
TGTGCCAGCAGTGAAGTCCCGACAATTAACTATGGCTACACCTTC
>.|.|TRBJ1-1|TRBV9
CASSVDGAWNTEAFF
TGTGCCAGCAGCGTAGATGGAGCATGGAACACTGAAGCTTTCTTT
>.|.|TRBJ2-7|TRBV5-6
CASSLAGSYEQYF
TGTGCCAGCAGCTTGGCCGGGTCCTACGAGCAGTACTTC
>few|TRBD2|TRBJ2-1|TRBV30
CAWSVGLAGGYNEQFF
TGTGCCTGGAGTGTAGGGTTAGCGGGGGGGTACAATGAGCAGTTCTTC
>.|.|TRBJ1-1|TRBV6-1
CASREILNTEAFF
TGTGCCAGCAGGGAAATCTTGAACACTGAAGCTTTCTTT
>.|.|TRBJ1-1|TRBV9
CASSVQVNTEAFF
TGTGCCAGCAGCGTACAGGTGAACACTGAAGCTTTCTTT
>.|TRBD2|TRBJ2-7|TRBV19
CASSIGGGGTYEQYF
TGTGCCAGTAGTATTGGCGGGGGTGGGACCTACGAGCAGTACTTC
>.|.|TRBJ2-7|TRBV4-1
CASSHASETRPRAYEQYF
TGCGCCAGCAGCCATGCTTCCGAAACGCGGCCTCGGGCCTACGAGCAGTACTTC
>.|.|TRBJ2-6|TRBV19
CASSITPGANVLTF
TGTGCCAGTAGTATCACACCTGGGGCCAACGTCCTGACTTTC
>.|.|TRBJ1-2|TRBV19
CASSIGPGLAF
TGTGCCAGTAGTATAGGACCAGGGTTAGCCTTC